The present TCR beta chain was sequenced within a study of blood T cell repertoires in COVID-19. Across the study: COVID-19 samples collected from the United States, Italy and Spain covered acute and convalescent phases.

Produced via immunoSEQ multiplex PCR; TCRdb's table is partial and in-frame only. The sample holds about 210,000 clones, approximately 82% seen once. Germline V gene data show CDR1 as SGHDT and CDR2 as YYEEEE. The CDR3 has 13 amino acids. Trimming cost V 2 bases and J 5 bases, with 7 bases left between them. This rearrangement joins TRBV5-6 to TRBJ2-2; D gene ambiguous. This receptor was identified in a man in his forties or fifties with active or convalescent COVID-19. The sequencing sample was made of peripheral blood. Written as DNA, the CDR3 is TGTGCCAGCAGCTTTTTACTGACCGGGGAGCTGTTTTTT. Translating it yields CASSFLLTGELFF.